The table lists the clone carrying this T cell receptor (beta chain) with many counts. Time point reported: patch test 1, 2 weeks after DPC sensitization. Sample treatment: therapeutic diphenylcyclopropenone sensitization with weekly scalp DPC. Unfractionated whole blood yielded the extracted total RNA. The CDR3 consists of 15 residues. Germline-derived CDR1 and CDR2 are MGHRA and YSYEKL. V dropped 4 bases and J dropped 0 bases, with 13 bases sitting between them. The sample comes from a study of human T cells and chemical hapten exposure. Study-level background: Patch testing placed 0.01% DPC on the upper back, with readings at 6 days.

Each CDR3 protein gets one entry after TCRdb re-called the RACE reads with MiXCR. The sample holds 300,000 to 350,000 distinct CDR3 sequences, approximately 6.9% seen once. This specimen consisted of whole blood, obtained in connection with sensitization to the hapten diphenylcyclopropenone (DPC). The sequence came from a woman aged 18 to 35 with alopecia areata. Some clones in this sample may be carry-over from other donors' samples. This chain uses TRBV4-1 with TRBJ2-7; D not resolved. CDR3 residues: CASSPGSFSSYEQYF. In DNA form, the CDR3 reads TGCGCCAGCAGCCCCGGAAGTTTCAGCTCCTACGAGCAGTACTTC.